The source of this TCR beta chain is a study of cytotoxic CD8 clonotypes in ibrutinib-treated CLL. Study in general: Response sampling occurred after a median roughly twelve months of treatment (range 6 to 36).

This table comes from immunoSEQ multiplex PCR, and its TCRdb copy is limited to in-frame clones, with some not included. This table has tens of thousands of clones, about 72% appearing once. A note on this clone: Antigen: not known.

Genomic DNA (about 2.2 micrograms) was obtained from cryopreserved PBMCs for construction of TCR beta libraries. The CDR3 spans 16 residues. V lost 4 bases and J lost 10, with 24 bases in between. The germline V gene encodes CDR1 SGHNT and CDR2 YYREEE (reference sequence). Notes on the study in general: Public clonotypes (which were uncommon) either contracted or remained stable on treatment. Clonality showed a rise at ibrutinib response that reversed toward baseline at progression.

The receptor's source is a human donor with chronic lymphocytic leukemia. Sequenced material: PBMCs, taken after 12 months of ibrutinib treatment. The rearrangement uses TRBV5-4 and TRBJ2-1; TRBD1 is a possible D gene (6 bases). In DNA, the CDR3 is TGTGCCAGCAGCCAGGCTACCGGGACAATTGGACGGGAGCAGTTCTTC. It codes for CASSQATGTIGREQFF.